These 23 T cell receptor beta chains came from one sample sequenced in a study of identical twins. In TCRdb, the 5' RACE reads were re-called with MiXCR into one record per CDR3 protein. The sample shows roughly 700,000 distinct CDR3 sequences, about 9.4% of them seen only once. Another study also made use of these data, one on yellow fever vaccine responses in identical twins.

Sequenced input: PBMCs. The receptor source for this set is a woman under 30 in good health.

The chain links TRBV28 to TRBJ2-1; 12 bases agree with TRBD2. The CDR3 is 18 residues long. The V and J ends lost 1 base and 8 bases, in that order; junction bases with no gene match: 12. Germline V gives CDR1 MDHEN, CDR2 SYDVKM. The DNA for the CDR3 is TGTGCCAGCAGTTTATTGGTCCTCACTAGCGGGAGGATCTATGAGCAGTTCTTC. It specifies CASSLLVLTSGRIYEQFF.

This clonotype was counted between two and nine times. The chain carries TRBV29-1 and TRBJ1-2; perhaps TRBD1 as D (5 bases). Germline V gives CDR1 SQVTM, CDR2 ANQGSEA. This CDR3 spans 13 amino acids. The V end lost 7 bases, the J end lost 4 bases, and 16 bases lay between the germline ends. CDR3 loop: CSGLTDKLYGYTF. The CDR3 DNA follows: TGCAGCGGTCTGACAGACAAACTCTATGGCTACACCTTC.

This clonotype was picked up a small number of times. This CDR3 reads CASSGGTSGGAGSETQYF. The CDR3 DNA reads TGTGCCAGCAGTGGTGGGACTAGCGGGGGGGCCGGGTCAGAGACCCAGTACTTC. The V and J genes are TRBV6-1 and TRBJ2-5, with 16 bases fitting TRBD2. The CDR3 spans 18 residues. Trimming at V came to 4 bases and at J to 4 bases, leaving 9 bases not matched to a gene. CDR1 and CDR2 (germline): MNHNS, SASEGT.

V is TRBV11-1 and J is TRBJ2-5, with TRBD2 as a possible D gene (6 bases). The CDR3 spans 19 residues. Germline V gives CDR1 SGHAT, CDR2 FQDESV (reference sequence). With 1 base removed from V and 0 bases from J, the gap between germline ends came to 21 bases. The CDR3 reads CASSLVNSGRGTHQETQYF. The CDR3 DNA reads TGTGCCAGCAGCTTAGTAAATAGCGGTAGAGGAACACACCAAGAGACCCAGTACTTC.

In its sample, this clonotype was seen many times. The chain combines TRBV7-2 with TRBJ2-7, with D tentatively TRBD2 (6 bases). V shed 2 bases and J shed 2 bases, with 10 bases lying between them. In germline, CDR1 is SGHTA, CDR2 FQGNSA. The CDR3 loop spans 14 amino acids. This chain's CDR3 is CASSLRGGPYEQYF. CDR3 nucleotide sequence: TGTGCCAGCAGCTTACGGGGAGGACCCTACGAGCAGTACTTC.

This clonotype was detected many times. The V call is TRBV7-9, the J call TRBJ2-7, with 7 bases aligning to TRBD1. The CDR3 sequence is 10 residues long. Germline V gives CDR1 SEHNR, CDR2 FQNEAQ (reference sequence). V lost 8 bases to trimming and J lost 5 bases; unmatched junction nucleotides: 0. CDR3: CASQGDEQYF. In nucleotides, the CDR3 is TGTGCCAGCCAGGGGGACGAGCAGTACTTC.

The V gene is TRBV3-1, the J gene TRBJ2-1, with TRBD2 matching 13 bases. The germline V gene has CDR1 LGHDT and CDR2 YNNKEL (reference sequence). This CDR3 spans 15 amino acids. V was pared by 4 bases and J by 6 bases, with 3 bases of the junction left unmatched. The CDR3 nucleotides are TGTGCCAGCAGCCGGACTAGCGGGAGTACCAATGAGCAGTTCTTC. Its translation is CASSRTSGSTNEQFF.

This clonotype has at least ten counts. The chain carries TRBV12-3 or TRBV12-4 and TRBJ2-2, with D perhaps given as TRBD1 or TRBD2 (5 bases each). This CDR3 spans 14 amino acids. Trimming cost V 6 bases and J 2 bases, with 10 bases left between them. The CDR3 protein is CASRSGTNTGELFF. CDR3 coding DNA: TGTGCCAGCAGATCCGGGACCAACACCGGGGAGCTGTTTTTT.

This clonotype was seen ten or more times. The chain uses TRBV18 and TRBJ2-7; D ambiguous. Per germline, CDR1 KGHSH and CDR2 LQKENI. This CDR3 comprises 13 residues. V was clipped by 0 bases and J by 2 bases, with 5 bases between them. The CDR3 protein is CASSPPATYEQYF. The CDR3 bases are TGTGCCAGCTCACCACCAGCCACCTACGAGCAGTACTTC. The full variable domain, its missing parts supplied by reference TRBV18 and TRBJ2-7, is NAGVMQNPRHLVRRRGQEARLRCSPMKGHSHVYWYRQLPEEGLKFMVYLQKENIIDESGMPKERFSAEFPKEGPSILRIQQVVRGDSAAYFCASSPPATYEQYFGPGTRLTVT.

CDR3 region: CASSQEAGGGETQYF. The CDR3 coding sequence is TGCGCCAGCAGCCAAGAAGCGGGAGGGGGGGAGACCCAGTACTTC. The chain couples TRBV4-3 to TRBJ2-5; 10 nucleotides match TRBD2. With 0 bases clipped from V and 5 bases from J, the junction kept 3 bases outside the gene matches. Germline loops: CDR1 LGHNA, CDR2 YSLEER. The CDR3 totals 15 residues.

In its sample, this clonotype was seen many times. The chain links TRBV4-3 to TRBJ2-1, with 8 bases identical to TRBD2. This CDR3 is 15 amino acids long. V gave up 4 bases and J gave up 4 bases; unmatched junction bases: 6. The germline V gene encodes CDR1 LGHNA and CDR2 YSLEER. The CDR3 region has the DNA TGCGCCAGCAGCCCAGGACTAGCAGAGTACAATGAGCAGTTCTTC. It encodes CASSPGLAEYNEQFF.

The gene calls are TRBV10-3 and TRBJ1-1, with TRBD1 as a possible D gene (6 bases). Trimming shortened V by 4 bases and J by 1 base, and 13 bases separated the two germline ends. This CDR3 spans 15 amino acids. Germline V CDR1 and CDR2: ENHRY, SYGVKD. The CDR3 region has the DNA TGTGCCATCAGTGGCACACAGGGAAGGAACACTGAAGCTTTCTTT. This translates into CAISGTQGRNTEAFF.

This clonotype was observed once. The CDR3 spells CASSEDREAYEQYF. As DNA, the CDR3 is TGTGCCAGCAGCGAGGACAGGGAAGCCTACGAGCAGTACTTC. The V gene is TRBV7-8, the J gene TRBJ2-7; 8 bases map to TRBD1. Germline V lookup: CDR1 SGHVS, CDR2 FQNEAQ. The CDR3 spans 14 residues. V trimming: 5 bases; J trimming: 2 bases; junction bases outside the gene matches: 5.

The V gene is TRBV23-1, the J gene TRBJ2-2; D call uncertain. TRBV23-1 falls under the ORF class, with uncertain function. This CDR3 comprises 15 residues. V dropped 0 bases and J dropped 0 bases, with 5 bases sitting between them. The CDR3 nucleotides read TGCGCCAGCAGTCAATCCTGGGCGAACACCGGGGAGCTGTTTTTT. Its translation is CASSQSWANTGELFF.

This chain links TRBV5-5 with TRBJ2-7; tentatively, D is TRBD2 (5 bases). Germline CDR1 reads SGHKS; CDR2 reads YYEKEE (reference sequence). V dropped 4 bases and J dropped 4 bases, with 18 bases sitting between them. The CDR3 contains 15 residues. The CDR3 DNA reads TGTGCCAGCAGCCATGACTCCGAGACGGGGTACGAGCAGTACTTC. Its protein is CASSHDSETGYEQYF.

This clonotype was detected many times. The DNA of the CDR3 is TGTGCCAGCAGCACGGGACAGGGTTTGAACACTGAAGCTTTCTTT. This sequence encodes CASSTGQGLNTEAFF. The genes are TRBV14 and TRBJ1-1, with 9 bases that match TRBD1. The CDR3 spans 15 residues. Germline CDR1 and CDR2: SGHDN and FVKESK. Losses at the gene ends were 5 bases for V and 0 bases for J; bases not matched to a gene: 4.

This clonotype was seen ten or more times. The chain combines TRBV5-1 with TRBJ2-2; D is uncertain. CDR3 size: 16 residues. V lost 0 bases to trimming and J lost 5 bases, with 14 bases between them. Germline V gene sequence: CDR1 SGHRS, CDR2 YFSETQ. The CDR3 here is CASSLGASSSTGELFF. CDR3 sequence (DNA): TGCGCCAGCAGCTTGGGCGCCAGTTCGAGTACCGGGGAGCTGTTTTTT.

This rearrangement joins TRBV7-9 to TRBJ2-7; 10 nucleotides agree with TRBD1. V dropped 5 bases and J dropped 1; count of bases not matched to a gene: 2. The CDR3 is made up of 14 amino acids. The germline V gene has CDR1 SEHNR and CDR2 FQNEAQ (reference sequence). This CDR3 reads CASSDRGPSYEQYF. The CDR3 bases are TGTGCCAGCAGCGACAGGGGGCCTTCCTACGAGCAGTACTTC.

CDR3 residues: CAFSATGGTSGESTDTQYF. The CDR3 nucleotides read TGTGCCTTCAGTGCGACAGGGGGAACTAGCGGGGAGAGCACAGATACGCAGTATTTT. The chain links TRBV3-1 to TRBJ2-3; D might be TRBD2 (10 bases). CDR1 and CDR2 from the germline V gene are LGHDT and YNNKEL (reference sequence). Deletions cut 11 bases from V and 0 bases from J, with 30 bases between. The CDR3 sequence is 19 residues long.

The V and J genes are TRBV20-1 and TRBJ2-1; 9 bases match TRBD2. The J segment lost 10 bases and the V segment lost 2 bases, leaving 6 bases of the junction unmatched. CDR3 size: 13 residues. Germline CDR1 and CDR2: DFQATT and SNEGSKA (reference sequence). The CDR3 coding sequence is TGCAGTGCTAGATTGGTAGCGGGAGTCGAGCAGTTCTTC. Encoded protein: CSARLVAGVEQFF.

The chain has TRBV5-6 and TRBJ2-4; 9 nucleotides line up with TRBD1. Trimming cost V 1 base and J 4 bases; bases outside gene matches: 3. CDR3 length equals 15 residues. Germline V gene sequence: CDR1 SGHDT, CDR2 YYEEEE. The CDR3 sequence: CASSLNGQGKNIQYF. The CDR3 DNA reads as TGTGCCAGCAGCTTGAATGGACAGGGGAAAAACATTCAGTACTTC.

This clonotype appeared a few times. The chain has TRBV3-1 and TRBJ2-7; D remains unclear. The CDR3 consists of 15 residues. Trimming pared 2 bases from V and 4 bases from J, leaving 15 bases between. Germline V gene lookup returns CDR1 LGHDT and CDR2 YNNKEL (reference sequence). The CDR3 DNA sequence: TGTGCCAGCAGCCAACCACAGAAGACGTTTTACGAGCAGTACTTC. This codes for CASSQPQKTFYEQYF.

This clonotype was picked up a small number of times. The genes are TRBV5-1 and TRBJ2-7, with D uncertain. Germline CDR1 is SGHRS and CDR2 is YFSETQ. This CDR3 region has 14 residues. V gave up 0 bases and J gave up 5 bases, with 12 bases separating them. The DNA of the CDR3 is TGCGCCAGCAGCTTGGGAGGAAGGGTGAACGAGCAGTACTTC. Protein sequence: CASSLGGRVNEQYF.